The 23 T cell receptor beta chains below were found in one sample sequenced in a study of a mutant IDH1 vaccine in newly diagnosed glioma. The table came from immunoSEQ multiplex PCR; TCRdb's copy has only in-frame clones and leaves some out. The data show 40,000 to 45,000 clones, 65% to 90% seen once. These receptors have no known antigen. Documented time point: week 35, safety follow-up. Every vaccine dose comprised 300 ug of mutant IDH1 20-mer peptide plus topical imiquimod. The sequences come from PBMCs, collected from a glioma patient whose treatment included an IDH1 peptide vaccine. These receptors were obtained from a woman in her forties or fifties with glioma.

The chain couples TRBV6-1 to TRBJ2-5, with D perhaps matching TRBD1 (5 bases). The V gene's germline CDR1 is MNHNS and CDR2 SASEGT. This CDR3 spans 13 amino acids. V was clipped by 0 bases and J by 14 bases, with 16 bases between them. CDR3 amino acids: CASSEAIEDKLYF. The CDR3 DNA sequence: TGTGCCAGCAGTGAAGCCATCGAGGACAAGCTCTACTTC.

This clone was counted once. The gene calls are TRBV5-1 and TRBJ2-1, with no clear D. The germline gives CDR1 SGHRS, CDR2 YFSETQ. The CDR3 totals 11 residues. V lost 4 bases and J lost 8, with 7 bases in between. The CDR3 DNA is TGCGCCAGCAGCCGTTTGGATGAGCAGTTCTTC. Its protein is CASSRLDEQFF.

V gene TRBV10-3 combines with J gene TRBJ1-1; D remains unclear. Trimming took 6 bases from V and 3 from J, leaving 23 bases between them. The CDR3 contains 17 residues. Germline values: CDR1 ENHRY, CDR2 SYGVKD. In DNA, the CDR3 is TGTGCCATCAGGCCCCGCATCACCGACAACGAGGACACTGAAGCTTTCTTT. Residues: CAIRPRITDNEDTEAFF.

The chain is built from TRBV6-1 and TRBJ2-7, with TRBD1 matching over 8 bases. This CDR3 is built from 14 residues. J was trimmed by 4 bases and V by 7 bases; bases with no gene match: 9. Germline loops: CDR1 MNHNS, CDR2 SASEGT. CDR3 loop: CASTEGRGRYEQYF. CDR3 DNA sequence: TGTGCCAGCACCGAGGGCAGGGGGCGATACGAGCAGTACTTC.

V usage is TRBV5-1 and J usage is TRBJ2-7; 8 bases fit TRBD1. The CDR3 is made up of 16 amino acids. From germline, CDR1 is SGHRS and CDR2 YFSETQ. Losses at the gene ends were 0 bases for V and 6 bases for J; bases not matched to a gene: 11. The CDR3 here is CASSLGLRDRQSEQYF. The CDR3 DNA follows: TGCGCCAGCAGCTTGGGTTTACGGGACAGGCAGAGCGAGCAGTACTTC.

This clone was observed a single time. The chain joins TRBV5-6 to TRBJ1-6, with D unclear. Germline V gives CDR1 SGHDT, CDR2 YYEEEE. Trimming shortened V by 0 bases and J by 0 bases, and 10 bases separated the two germline ends. The CDR3 has 17 residues. CDR3 nucleotides: TGTGCCAGCAGCTTGGAGAGGAGGAGCTCCTATAATTCACCCCTCCACTTT. Amino acids: CASSLERRSSYNSPLHF.

CDR3 coding DNA: TGTGCCAGCAGCGCTTTGGGGAGAGGAGATTCACCCCTCCACTTT. Protein sequence: CASSALGRGDSPLHF. The chain links TRBV9 to TRBJ1-6; unclear D gene. V was shortened by 3 bases and J by 8 bases, with 15 bases between the two germline ends. There are 15 residues in the CDR3. The germline V gene encodes CDR1 SGDLS and CDR2 YYNGEE.

The chain combines TRBV9 with TRBJ1-5; D unclear. Trimming took off 2 bases at V and 4 bases at J, with 13 bases between the two ends. Germline V gene data show CDR1 as SGDLS and CDR2 as YYNGEE. The CDR3 covers 15 residues. CDR3 sequence reads: CASSVDIGINQPQHF. Here the CDR3 DNA reads TGTGCCAGCAGCGTCGACATCGGGATAAATCAGCCCCAGCATTTT. Looking up the rest from reference TRBV9 and TRBJ1-5 gives the full variable domain: DSGVTQTPKHLITATGQRVTLRCSPRSGDLSVYWYQQSLDQGLQFLIQYYNGEERAKGNILERFSAQQFPDLHSELNLSSLELGDSALYFCASSVDIGINQPQHFGDGTRLSIL.

This clone was picked up a small number of times. The genes are TRBV11-3 and TRBJ1-1, with D maybe TRBD1 (6 bases). The CDR3 consists of 15 residues. From germline, CDR1 is SGHNT and CDR2 YENEEA. V was shortened by 5 bases and J by 1 base, with 14 bases between the two germline ends. The CDR3 protein is CASSEGGRRNTEAFF. The CDR3 coding sequence is TGTGCCAGCAGCGAGGGGGGACGTAGGAACACTGAAGCTTTCTTT. Variable domain in full (rest from reference TRBV11-3 and TRBJ1-1): EAGVVQSPRYKIIEKKQPVAFWCNPISGHNTLYWYLQNLGQGPELLIRYENEEAVDDSQLPKDRFSAERLKGVDSTLKIQPAELGDSAVYLCASSEGGRRNTEAFFGQGTRLTVV.

The chain joins TRBV4-3 to TRBJ1-6; 7 bases are a match to TRBD1. Germline CDR1 is LGHNA and CDR2 is YSLEER. The CDR3 has 16 amino acids. Trimming at V came to 0 bases and at J to 9 bases, leaving 8 bases not matched to a gene. The CDR3 region is CASSQDRGGWVSPLHF. In nucleotides, the CDR3 is TGCGCCAGCAGCCAAGATAGAGGGGGCTGGGTTTCACCCCTCCACTTT.

The chain is built from TRBV11-3 and TRBJ1-2, with 7 bases fitting TRBD1. V lost 3 bases, J lost 4 bases, and 2 bases stayed unmatched. The CDR3 totals 13 residues. Germline CDR1 and CDR2: SGHNT and YENEEA. CDR3 nucleotides: TGTGCCAGCAGCTTGGGACAGAGCTATGGCTACACCTTC. Its translation is CASSLGQSYGYTF.

The chain carries TRBV4-3 and TRBJ1-5; D remains ambiguous. The germline V gene has CDR1 LGHNA and CDR2 YSLEER. V gave up 1 base and J gave up 7 bases, with 11 bases separating them. The CDR3 contains 14 residues. The CDR3 DNA reads TGCGCCAGCAGCCAAGTAGGAGGGAACCAGCCCCAGCATTTT. Its protein is CASSQVGGNQPQHF.

The J gene is TRBJ2-3, the V gene TRBV5-4, with a tentative D call TRBD1 (6 bases). There are 14 residues in the CDR3. Trimming took 3 bases from V and 3 from J, leaving 11 bases between them. Looked up from germline, CDR1 is SGHNT and CDR2 is YYREEE (reference sequence). The CDR3 DNA reads as TGTGCCAGCAGCTGGGGGACACTGACAGATACGCAGTATTTT. Its protein is CASSWGTLTDTQYF.

This rearrangement joins TRBV18 to TRBJ2-7, with 7 bases fitting TRBD1. Trimming cost V 3 bases and J 5 bases; bases outside gene matches: 10. The germline gives CDR1 KGHSH, CDR2 LQKENI. The CDR3 has 15 amino acids. For the CDR3, the DNA is TGTGCCAGCTCACCCGGGACAGCCGGTAGCCACGAGCAGTACTTC. Translating it yields CASSPGTAGSHEQYF.

V gene TRBV19 combines with J gene TRBJ2-7; TRBD1 agrees at 9 bases. The CDR3 extends over 15 amino acids. Germline-derived CDR1 and CDR2 are LNHDA and SQIVND (reference sequence). The junction had 5 bases not matched to a gene; V was cut back by 5 bases and J by 0 bases. The CDR3 DNA reads as TGTGCCAGTAGTCCGAGGGACAGGGACTCCTACGAGCAGTACTTC. Its protein product is CASSPRDRDSYEQYF.

The sample holds a few counts of this clone. CDR3 in amino acids: CASSLGLNTEAFF. For the CDR3, the DNA is TGTGCCAGCAGCTTGGGATTGAACACTGAAGCTTTCTTT. This chain uses TRBV5-6 with TRBJ1-1; D not certain. The germline gives CDR1 SGHDT, CDR2 YYEEEE. V lost 0 bases to trimming and J lost 0 bases, with 3 bases between them. The CDR3 loop spans 13 amino acids.

The chain joins TRBV6-1 to TRBJ2-3; TRBD2 agrees at 7 bases. The CDR3 extends over 14 amino acids. From germline, CDR1 is MNHNS and CDR2 SASEGT. J lost 0 bases, V lost 8 bases, and 5 bases had no gene match. The DNA for the CDR3 is TGTGCCAGCGTTTGGGGGGGGAGCACAGATACGCAGTATTTT. This translates into CASVWGGSTDTQYF.

V usage is TRBV29-1 and J usage is TRBJ1-6, with a possible D match to TRBD1 (5 bases). Germline V gene data show CDR1 as SQVTM and CDR2 as ANQGSEA. Trimming left V 7 bases short and J 9 bases short, with 22 bases between. The CDR3 is 15 residues long. The CDR3 region has the DNA TGCAGCGCAAGTGCAGGGAGCGGGAGTGGTTCACCCCTCCACTTT. Translating it yields CSASAGSGSGSPLHF.

The J gene is TRBJ2-3, the V gene TRBV15, with TRBD2 matching 8 bases. The V segment lost 5 bases and the J segment 2 bases; nucleotides outside the gene matches: 12. Germline loops: CDR1 LNHNV, CDR2 YYDKDF (reference sequence). The CDR3 has 17 amino acids. In DNA, the CDR3 is TGTGCCACCAGCGATGAAAAACGCGGGGGGCTCACAGATACGCAGTATTTT. This translates into CATSDEKRGGLTDTQYF.

This chain connects TRBV11-2 to TRBJ2-5; 14 nucleotides align to TRBD2. The CDR3 is 16 residues long. V trimming: 4 bases; J trimming: 5 bases; junction bases outside the gene matches: 6. Germline-derived CDR1 and CDR2 are SGHAT and FQNNGV. CDR3 DNA: TGTGCCAGCAGCTCGGGACTAGCGGGGGTGAAGGAGACCCAGTACTTC. Translating it yields CASSSGLAGVKETQYF.

This sequence joins TRBV11-2 and TRBJ2-2; D is perhaps TRBD1 (6 bases). This CDR3 has 16 amino acids. Between the trimmed V and J ends, which lost 3 bases and 5 bases, there was a span of 16 bases. Germline assignment: CDR1 SGHAT and CDR2 FQNNGV. CDR3 residues: CASSLSLTGLTGELFF. The CDR3, as DNA: TGTGCCAGCAGCTTGTCACTGACAGGTCTTACCGGGGAGCTGTTTTTT. Looking up the rest from reference TRBV11-2 and TRBJ2-2 gives the full variable domain: EAGVAQSPRYKIIEKRQSVAFWCNPISGHATLYWYQQILGQGPKLLIQFQNNGVVDDSQLPKDRFSAERLKGVDSTLKIQPAKLEDSAVYLCASSLSLTGLTGELFFGEGSRLTVL.

The chain employs TRBV5-4 and TRBJ2-5; 16 bases match TRBD2. CDR1 and CDR2 from the germline V gene are SGHNT and YYREEE (reference sequence). V lost 4 bases and J lost 3; bases outside the gene matches: 6. CDR3 length equals 17 residues. CDR3 in DNA: TGTGCCAGCAGCCCGGGACTAGCGGGGGGGCGGGAAGAGACCCAGTACTTC. Protein: CASSPGLAGGREETQYF.

The gene calls are TRBV14 and TRBJ2-3; D remains unclear. The CDR3 length is 17 residues. The V end lost 2 bases, the J end lost 0 bases, and 15 bases lay between the germline ends. Germline V lookup: CDR1 SGHDN, CDR2 FVKESK. CDR3 nucleotide sequence: TGTGCCAGCAGCCAAACTCCGACGGATTCTAGCACAGATACGCAGTATTTT. It is translated as CASSQTPTDSSTDTQYF.